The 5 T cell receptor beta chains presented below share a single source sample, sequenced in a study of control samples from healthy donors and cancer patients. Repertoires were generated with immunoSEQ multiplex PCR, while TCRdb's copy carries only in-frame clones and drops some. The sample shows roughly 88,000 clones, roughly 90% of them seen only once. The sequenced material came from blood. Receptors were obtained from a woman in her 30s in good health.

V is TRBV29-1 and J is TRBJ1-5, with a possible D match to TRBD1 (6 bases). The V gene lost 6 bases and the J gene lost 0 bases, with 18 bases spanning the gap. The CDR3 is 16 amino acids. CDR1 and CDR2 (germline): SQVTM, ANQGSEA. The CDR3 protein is CSVLEGGAYSNQPQHF. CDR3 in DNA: TGCAGCGTCCTGGAGGGGGGCGCATATAGCAATCAGCCCCAGCATTTT.

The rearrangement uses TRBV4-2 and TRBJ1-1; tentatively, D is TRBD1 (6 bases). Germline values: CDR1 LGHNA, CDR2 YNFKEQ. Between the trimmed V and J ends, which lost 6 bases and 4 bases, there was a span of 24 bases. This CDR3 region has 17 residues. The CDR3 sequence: CASRPYPTGRRGTEAFF. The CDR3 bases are TGTGCCAGCAGGCCCTACCCCACAGGGAGAAGGGGCACTGAAGCTTTCTTT.

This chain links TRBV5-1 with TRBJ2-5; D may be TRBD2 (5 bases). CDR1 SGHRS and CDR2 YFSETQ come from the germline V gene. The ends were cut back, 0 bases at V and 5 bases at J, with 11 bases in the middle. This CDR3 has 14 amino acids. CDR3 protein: CASSLEGGFETQYF. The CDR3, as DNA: TGCGCCAGCAGCTTGGAGGGCGGGTTCGAGACCCAGTACTTC.

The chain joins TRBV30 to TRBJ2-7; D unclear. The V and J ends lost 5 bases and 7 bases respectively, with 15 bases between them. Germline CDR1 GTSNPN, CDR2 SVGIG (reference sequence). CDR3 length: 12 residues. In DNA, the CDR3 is TGTGCCTGGTCTTTGGAGACAAGAGAGCAGTACTTC. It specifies CAWSLETREQYF.

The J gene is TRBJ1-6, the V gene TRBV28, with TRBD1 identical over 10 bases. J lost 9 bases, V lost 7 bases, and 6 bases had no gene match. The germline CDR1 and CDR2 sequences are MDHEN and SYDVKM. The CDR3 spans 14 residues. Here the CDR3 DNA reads TGTGCCAGCACGGAGGACAGGGGGACTTCACCCCTCCACTTT. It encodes CASTEDRGTSPLHF. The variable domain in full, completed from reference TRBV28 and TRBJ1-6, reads DVKVTQSSRYLVKRTGEKVFLECVQDMDHENMFWYRQDPGLGLRLIYFSYDVKMKEKGDIPEGYSVSREKKERFSLILESASTNQTSMYLCASTEDRGTSPLHFGNGTRLTVT.